A single sample is the source of the 7 T cell receptor beta chains below, sequenced in a study of cytomegalovirus exposure and HLA in healthy donors (dated by TCRdb to the late 2010s). Libraries were made using the immunoSEQ multiplex PCR assay. A mixture of 60 forward primers for TCR Vbeta segments and 13 reverse primers for TCR Jbeta segments was used in the multiplex PCR. The immuneACCESS repertoire file appears here via TCRdb, limited to in-frame rearrangements. These files lack a portion of the clones; in checked studies, under half of the deficit traces to unresolved V genes, and the cause of the others is not known. For this sample the table gives 100,000 to 150,000 clones, of which under 85% were detected only once. The ten largest account for 5.8% of the sample. Sequenced material: PBMCs. The receptors shown here come from a woman aged 50 to 60 in good health and CMV-seropositive.

Here the CDR3 DNA reads TGTGCCAGCAGCCAGACAGGGCTCCATGAAAAACTGTTTTTT. Protein product: CASSQTGLHEKLFF. The chain recombines TRBV5-5 with TRBJ1-4, with 7 bases fitting TRBD1. CDR1 and CDR2 from the germline V gene are SGHKS and YYEKEE (reference sequence). V gave up 4 bases and J gave up 6 bases; unmatched junction bases: 6. This CDR3 is built from 14 residues.

The chain couples TRBV4-1 to TRBJ2-1; 13 positions match TRBD2. Germline V gene sequence: CDR1 MGHRA, CDR2 YSYEKL. The trim removed 3 bases at V and 7 bases at J, leaving 18 bases unmatched. The CDR3 has 20 amino acids. For the CDR3, the DNA is TGCGCCAGCAGCCAGCCCATGAGGGGACTAGCGGGGCTCCTAAGGAATGAGCAGTTCTTC. Translation: CASSQPMRGLAGLLRNEQFF.

The chain uses TRBV9 and TRBJ1-1; D unresolved. Germline lookup yields CDR1 SGDLS and CDR2 YYNGEE. The V end was cut by 7 bases, the J end by 4 bases, with 23 bases between. CDR3 length: 16 amino acids. CDR3 in DNA: TGTGCCAGCGGCCCGATCCCCGGAGGCTTAGGCACTGAAGCTTTCTTT. It translates to CASGPIPGGLGTEAFF.

The rearrangement joins TRBV30 to TRBJ1-2, with 7 bases that match TRBD1. CDR3 length: 12 residues. CDR1 GTSNPN and CDR2 SVGIG come from the germline V gene (reference sequence). Trimming took 0 bases from V and 6 from J; bases not matched to a gene: 1. The CDR3: CAWSVGQDGYTF. CDR3 bases: TGTGCCTGGAGTGTAGGACAGGATGGCTACACCTTC. Full variable domain (remainder filled in from reference TRBV30 and TRBJ1-2): SQTIHQWPATLVQPVGSPLSLECTVEGTSNPNLYWYRQAAGRGLQLLFYSVGIGQISSEVPQNLSASRPQDRQFILSSKKLLLSDSGFYLCAWSVGQDGYTFGSGTRLTVV.

CDR3 in DNA: TGTGCCAGCAGTGAAAGGGGGTCTACTAACTATGGCTACACCTTC. Translating gives CASSERGSTNYGYTF. This chain connects TRBV2 to TRBJ1-2, with D possibly TRBD1 on 6 matching bases. This CDR3 comprises 15 residues. Germline-derived CDR1 and CDR2 are SNHLY and FYNNEI. V lost 2 bases and J lost 0, with 10 bases in between.

The rearrangement links TRBV7-2 to TRBJ2-5; D possibly corresponds to TRBD1 (6 bases). Trimming left V 4 bases short and J 13 bases short, with 13 bases between. Germline V gene lookup returns CDR1 SGHTA and CDR2 FQGNSA. The CDR3 has 11 residues. CDR3 bases: TGTGCCAGCAGCTCCGGTCAGGGGAGGTACTTC. This gives the protein CASSSGQGRYF.

The J gene is TRBJ1-5, the V gene TRBV6-1; TRBD1 aligns across 7 bases. The CDR3 consists of 15 residues. Trimming at V came to 4 bases and at J to 4 bases, leaving 7 bases not matched to a gene. From germline, CDR1 is MNHNS and CDR2 SASEGT. CDR3 protein: CASSAMGQSNQPQHF. The CDR3 bases are TGTGCCAGCAGTGCAATGGGACAGTCAAATCAGCCCCAGCATTTT.